The entry below gives a single T cell receptor (beta chain) sequence along with its context. These data originate in a study of blood T cell repertoires in COVID-19. As for the study in general: Italy, Spain and the United States were the sources of the convalescent and acute COVID-19 samples. PBMCs, B-cell-depleted T cells, or T cells provided the cDNA or gDNA that made up the material.

Trimming took 9 bases from V and 0 from J, leaving 20 bases between them. Germline CDR1 LNHDA, CDR2 SQIVND (reference sequence). The CDR3 length is 16 residues. Original methodology: Estimation of nucleated cell counts relied on the amplification of reference gene primers. The table came from immunoSEQ multiplex PCR; TCRdb's copy has only in-frame clones and leaves some out. V and J calls and clone size follow that table, whereas D and trimming were derived from the DNA. The sample lists more than 250,000 clones; approximately 88% were seen once. The material sequenced was peripheral blood. The chain recombines TRBV19 with TRBJ1-2, with D possibly TRBD1 on 6 matching bases. The TCR comes from a man younger than 35 who had recovered from COVID-19. Here the CDR3 DNA reads TGTGCCAGCAAGAACCGTCGACAGGCAACTAACTATGGCTACACCTTC. Amino acids: CASKNRRQATNYGYTF.